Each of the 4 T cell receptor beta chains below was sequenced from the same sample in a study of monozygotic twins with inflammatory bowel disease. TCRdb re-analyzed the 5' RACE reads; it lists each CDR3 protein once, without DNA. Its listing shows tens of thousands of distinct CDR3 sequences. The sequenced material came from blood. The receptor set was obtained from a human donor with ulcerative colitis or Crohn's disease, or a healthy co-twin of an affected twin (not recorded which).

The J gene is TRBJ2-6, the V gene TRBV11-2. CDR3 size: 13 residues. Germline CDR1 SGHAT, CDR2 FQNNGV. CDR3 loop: CASSLYGANVLTF.

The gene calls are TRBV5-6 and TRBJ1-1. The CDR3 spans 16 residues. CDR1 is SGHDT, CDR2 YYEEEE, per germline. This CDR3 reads CASSLVGGGMNTEAFF.

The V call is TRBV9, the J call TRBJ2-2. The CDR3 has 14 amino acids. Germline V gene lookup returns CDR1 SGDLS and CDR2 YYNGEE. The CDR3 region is CASSVDGLTGELFF.

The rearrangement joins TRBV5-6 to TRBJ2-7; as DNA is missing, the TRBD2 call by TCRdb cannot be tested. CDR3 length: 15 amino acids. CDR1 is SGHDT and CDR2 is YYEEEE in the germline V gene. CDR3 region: CASSSPKGMFYEQYF.